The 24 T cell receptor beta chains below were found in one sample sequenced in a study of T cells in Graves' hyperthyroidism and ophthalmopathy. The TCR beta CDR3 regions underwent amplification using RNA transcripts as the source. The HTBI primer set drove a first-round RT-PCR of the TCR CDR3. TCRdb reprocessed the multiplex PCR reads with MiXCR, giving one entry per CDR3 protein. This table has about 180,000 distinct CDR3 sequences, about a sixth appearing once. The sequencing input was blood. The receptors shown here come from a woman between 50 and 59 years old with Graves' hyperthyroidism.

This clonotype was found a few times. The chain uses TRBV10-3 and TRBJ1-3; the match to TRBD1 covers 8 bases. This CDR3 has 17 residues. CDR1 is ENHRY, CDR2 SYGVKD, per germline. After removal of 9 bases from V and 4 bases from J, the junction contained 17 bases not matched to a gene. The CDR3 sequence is CAIHRGRRLFLGNTIYF. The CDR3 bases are TGTGCCATTCACAGGGGGAGAAGGCTTTTTTTAGGAAACACCATATATTTT.

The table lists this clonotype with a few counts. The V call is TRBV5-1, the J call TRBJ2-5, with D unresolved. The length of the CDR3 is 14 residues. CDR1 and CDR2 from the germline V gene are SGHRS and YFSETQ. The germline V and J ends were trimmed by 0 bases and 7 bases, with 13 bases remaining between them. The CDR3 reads CASSLAPGTGTQYF. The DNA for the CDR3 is TGCGCCAGCAGCTTGGCCCCAGGCACCGGGACCCAGTACTTC. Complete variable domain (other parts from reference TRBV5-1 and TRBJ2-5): KAGVTQTPRYLIKTRGQQVTLSCSPISGHRSVSWYQQTPGQGLQFLFEYFSETQRNKGNFPGRFSGRQFSNSRSEMNVSTLELGDSALYLCASSLAPGTGTQYFGPGTRLLVL.

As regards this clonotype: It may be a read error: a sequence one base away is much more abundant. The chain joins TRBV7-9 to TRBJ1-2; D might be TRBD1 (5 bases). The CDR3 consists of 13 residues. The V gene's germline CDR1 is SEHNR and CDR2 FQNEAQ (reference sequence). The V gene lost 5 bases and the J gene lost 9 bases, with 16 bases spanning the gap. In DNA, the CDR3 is TGTGCCAGCAGCCCGAGTGCGTGGGGGAGCTACACCTTC. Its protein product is CASSPSAWGSYTF.

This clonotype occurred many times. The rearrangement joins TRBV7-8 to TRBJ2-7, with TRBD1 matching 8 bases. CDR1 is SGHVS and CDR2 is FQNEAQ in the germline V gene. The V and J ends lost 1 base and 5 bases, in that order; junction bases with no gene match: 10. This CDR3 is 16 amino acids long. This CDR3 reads CASSLVRAGGWNEQYF. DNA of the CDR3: TGTGCCAGCAGCTTAGTACGGGCAGGGGGCTGGAACGAGCAGTACTTC.

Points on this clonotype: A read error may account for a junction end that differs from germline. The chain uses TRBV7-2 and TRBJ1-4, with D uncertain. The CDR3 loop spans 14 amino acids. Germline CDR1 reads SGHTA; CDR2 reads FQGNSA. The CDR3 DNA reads TGTGCCAGCAGCAGGGCGTCCCTTAATGAAAGACTGTTTTTT. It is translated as CASSRASLNERLFF.

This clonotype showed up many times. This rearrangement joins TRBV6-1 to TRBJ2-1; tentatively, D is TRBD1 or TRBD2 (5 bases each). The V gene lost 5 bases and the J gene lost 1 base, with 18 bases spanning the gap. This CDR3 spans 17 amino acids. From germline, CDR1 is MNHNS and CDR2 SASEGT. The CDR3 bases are TGTGCCAGCAGTCCCCGTCGGGGCCTAAGATCCTACAATGAGCAGTTCTTC. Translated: CASSPRRGLRSYNEQFF.

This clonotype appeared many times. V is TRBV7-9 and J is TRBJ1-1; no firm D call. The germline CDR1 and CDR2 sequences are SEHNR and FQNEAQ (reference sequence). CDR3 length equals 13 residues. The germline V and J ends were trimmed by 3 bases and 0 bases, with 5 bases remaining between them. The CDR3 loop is CASSFKLNTEAFF. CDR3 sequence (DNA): TGTGCCAGCAGCTTTAAATTGAACACTGAAGCTTTCTTT.

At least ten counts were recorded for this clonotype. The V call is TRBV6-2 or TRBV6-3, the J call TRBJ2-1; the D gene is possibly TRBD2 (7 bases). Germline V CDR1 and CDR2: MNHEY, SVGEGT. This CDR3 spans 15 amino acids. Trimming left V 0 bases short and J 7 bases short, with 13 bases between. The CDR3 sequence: CASSYSGGGQNEQFF. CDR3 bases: TGTGCCAGCAGTTACTCAGGCGGGGGCCAGAATGAGCAGTTCTTC.

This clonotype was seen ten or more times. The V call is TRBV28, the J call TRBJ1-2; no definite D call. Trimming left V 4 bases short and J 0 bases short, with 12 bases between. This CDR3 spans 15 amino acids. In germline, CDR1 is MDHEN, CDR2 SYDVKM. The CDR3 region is CASSSKRTANYGYTF. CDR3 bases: TGTGCCAGCAGTTCCAAGCGGACGGCTAACTATGGCTACACCTTC.

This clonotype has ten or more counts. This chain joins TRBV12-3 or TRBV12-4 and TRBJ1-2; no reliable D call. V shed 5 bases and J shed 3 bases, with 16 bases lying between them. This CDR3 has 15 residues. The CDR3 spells CASSTRRPPDYGYTF. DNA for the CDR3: TGTGCCAGCAGTACCCGGCGGCCGCCAGACTATGGCTACACCTTC.

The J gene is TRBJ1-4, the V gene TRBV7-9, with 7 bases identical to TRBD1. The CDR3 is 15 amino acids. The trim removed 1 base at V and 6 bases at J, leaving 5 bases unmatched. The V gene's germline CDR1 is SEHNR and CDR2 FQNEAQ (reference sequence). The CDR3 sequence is CASSLVNRGDEKLFF. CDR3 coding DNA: TGTGCCAGCAGCTTAGTGAACAGGGGCGATGAAAAACTGTTTTTT.

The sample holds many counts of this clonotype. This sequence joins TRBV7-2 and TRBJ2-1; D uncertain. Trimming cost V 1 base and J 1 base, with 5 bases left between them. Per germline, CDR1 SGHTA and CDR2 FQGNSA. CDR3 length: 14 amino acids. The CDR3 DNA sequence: TGTGCCAGCAGCTTAGGACGATCCTACAATGAGCAGTTCTTC. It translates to CASSLGRSYNEQFF. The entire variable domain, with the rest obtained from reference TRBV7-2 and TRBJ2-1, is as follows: GAGVSQSPSNKVTEKGKDVELRCDPISGHTALYWYRQSLGQGLEFLIYFQGNSAPDKSGLPSDRFSAERTGGSVSTLTIQRTQQEDSAVYLCASSLGRSYNEQFFGPGTRLTVL.

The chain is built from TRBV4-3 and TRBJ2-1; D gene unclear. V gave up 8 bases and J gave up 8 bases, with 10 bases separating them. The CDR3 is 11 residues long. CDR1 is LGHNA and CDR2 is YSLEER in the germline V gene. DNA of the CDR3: TGCGCCAGCGGTGGGTGGGATGAGCAGTTCTTC. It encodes CASGGWDEQFF.

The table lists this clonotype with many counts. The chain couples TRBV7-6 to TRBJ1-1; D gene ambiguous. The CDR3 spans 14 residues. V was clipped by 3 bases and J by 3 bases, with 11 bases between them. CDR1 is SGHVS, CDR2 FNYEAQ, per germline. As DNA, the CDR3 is TGTGCCAGCAGCTTGGGAAGTGGGGACACTGAAGCTTTCTTT. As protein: CASSLGSGDTEAFF. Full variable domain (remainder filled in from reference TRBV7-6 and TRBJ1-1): GAGVSQSPRYKVTKRGQDVALRCDPISGHVSLYWYRQALGQGPEFLTYFNYEAQQDKSGLPNDRFSAERPEGSISTLTIQRTEQRDSAMYRCASSLGSGDTEAFFGQGTRLTVV.

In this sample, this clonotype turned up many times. The CDR3 DNA reads as TGCAGCGTACCCGAGGAGGGGGGGAACTATGGCTACACCTTC. Protein: CSVPEEGGNYGYTF. This chain links TRBV29-1 with TRBJ1-2, with D possibly TRBD1 on 6 matching bases. V dropped 6 bases and J dropped 2 bases, with 16 bases sitting between them. Per germline, CDR1 SQVTM and CDR2 ANQGSEA. This CDR3 is built from 14 residues.

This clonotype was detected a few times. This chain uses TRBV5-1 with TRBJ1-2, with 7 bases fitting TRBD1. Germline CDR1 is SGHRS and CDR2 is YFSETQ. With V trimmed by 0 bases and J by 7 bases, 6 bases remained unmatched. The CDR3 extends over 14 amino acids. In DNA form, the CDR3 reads TGCGCCAGCAGCTTGGGACAGGGATCGCGTGGCTACACCTTC. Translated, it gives CASSLGQGSRGYTF.

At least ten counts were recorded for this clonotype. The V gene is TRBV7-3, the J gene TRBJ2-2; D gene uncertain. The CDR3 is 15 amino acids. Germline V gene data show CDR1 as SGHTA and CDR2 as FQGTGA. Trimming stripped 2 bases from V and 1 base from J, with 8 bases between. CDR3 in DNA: TGTGCCAGCAGCTTAGCGGCGGAGAACACCGGGGAGCTGTTTTTT. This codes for CASSLAAENTGELFF.

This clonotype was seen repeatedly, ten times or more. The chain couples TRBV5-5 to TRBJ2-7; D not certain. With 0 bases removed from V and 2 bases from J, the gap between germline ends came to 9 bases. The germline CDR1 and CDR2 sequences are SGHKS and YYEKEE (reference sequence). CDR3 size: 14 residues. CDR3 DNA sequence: TGTGCCAGCAGCTTGGGCGTCTTCGCCTACGAGCAGTACTTC. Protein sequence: CASSLGVFAYEQYF.

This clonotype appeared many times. CDR3 nucleotide sequence: TGTGCCAGCAGTTCAACACCCGGGACACGGGGCACAGATACGCAGTATTTT. Encoded protein: CASSSTPGTRGTDTQYF. This rearrangement joins TRBV12-3 or TRBV12-4 to TRBJ2-3; tentative D call: TRBD1 (6 bases). V was shortened by 4 bases and J by 1 base, with 18 bases between the two germline ends. The CDR3 runs 17 residues.

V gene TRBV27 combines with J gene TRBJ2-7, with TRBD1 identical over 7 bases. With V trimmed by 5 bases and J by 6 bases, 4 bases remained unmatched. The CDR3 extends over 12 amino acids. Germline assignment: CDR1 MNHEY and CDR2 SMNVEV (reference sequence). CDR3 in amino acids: CASSPDRVEQYF. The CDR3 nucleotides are TGTGCCAGCAGTCCAGACAGGGTCGAGCAGTACTTC.

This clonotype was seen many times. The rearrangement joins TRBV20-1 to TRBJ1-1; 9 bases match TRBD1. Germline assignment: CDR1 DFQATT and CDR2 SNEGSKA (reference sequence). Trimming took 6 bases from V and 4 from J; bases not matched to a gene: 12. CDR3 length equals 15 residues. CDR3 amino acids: CSASHRGRFVTEAFF. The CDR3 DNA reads TGCAGTGCCTCACACAGGGGGCGTTTTGTCACTGAAGCTTTCTTT.

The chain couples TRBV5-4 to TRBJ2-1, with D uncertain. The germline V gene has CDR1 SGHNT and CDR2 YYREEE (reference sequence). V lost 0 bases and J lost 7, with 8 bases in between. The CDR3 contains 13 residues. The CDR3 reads CASSLALENEQFF. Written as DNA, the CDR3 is TGTGCCAGCAGCTTGGCCCTGGAGAATGAGCAGTTCTTC.

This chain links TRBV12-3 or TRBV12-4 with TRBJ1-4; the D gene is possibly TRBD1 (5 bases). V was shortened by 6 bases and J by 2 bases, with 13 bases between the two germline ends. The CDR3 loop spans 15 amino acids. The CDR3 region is CASSLYGTTNEKLFF. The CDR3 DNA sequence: TGTGCCAGCAGCCTTTACGGGACTACTAATGAAAAACTGTTTTTT.

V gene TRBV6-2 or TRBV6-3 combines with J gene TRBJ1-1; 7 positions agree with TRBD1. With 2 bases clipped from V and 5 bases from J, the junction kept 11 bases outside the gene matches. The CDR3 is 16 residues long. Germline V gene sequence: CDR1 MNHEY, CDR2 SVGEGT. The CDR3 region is CASSYVGVGRGTEAFF. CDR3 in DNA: TGTGCCAGCAGTTACGTGGGAGTCGGCAGGGGGACTGAAGCTTTCTTT.